The 10 T cell receptor beta chains in this list originate from one sample, sequenced in a study of breast tumors, draining lymph nodes, adjacent tissues. Axillary draining lymph nodes of breast cancer patients supplied the node samples. TCRdb recomputed calls from the multiplex PCR reads with MiXCR, one row per CDR3 protein. The repertoire holds roughly 100,000 distinct CDR3 sequences, with less than 40% as singletons. Specimen: axillary lymph node tissue. Receptor source: a female donor with breast cancer. Some clones in this sample may be carry-over from other donors' samples.

This clonotype was counted a single time. A read error is possible here, since a much larger clone lies one base away. The rearrangement uses TRBV19 and TRBJ2-5; the match to TRBD2 covers 11 bases. This CDR3 spans 17 amino acids. Germline V gene lookup returns CDR1 LNHDA and CDR2 SQIVND (reference sequence). CDR3 loop: CASGSTSGGAYQETQSF. The CDR3 nucleotides are TGTGCCAGTGGTTCCACTAGCGGGGGAGCGTACCAAGAGACCCAGTCCTTC.

This clonotype occurred many times. The chain is built from TRBV5-1 and TRBJ1-6, with a weak D call TRBD1 (6 bases). This CDR3 has 15 residues. V lost 0 bases, J lost 7 bases, and 11 bases lay in between. CDR1 is SGHRS, CDR2 YFSETQ, per germline. CDR3 DNA: TGCGCCAGCAGCTTGGAAGGACAGATGAATTCACCCCTCCACTTT. It codes for CASSLEGQMNSPLHF.

This clonotype was seen many times. The V call is TRBV28, the J call TRBJ2-7; a weak D match, TRBD2 (6 bases). V was trimmed by 1 base and J by 5 bases, leaving 15 bases between them. The CDR3 length is 15 residues. The germline V gene has CDR1 MDHEN and CDR2 SYDVKM. Written as DNA, the CDR3 is TGTGCCAGCAGTTTATCTGCGGGATTCGTCAACGAGCAGTACTTC. It specifies CASSLSAGFVNEQYF.

Comment on this clonotype: Germline and junction disagree at one end, which may indicate a read error. V gene TRBV6-2 or TRBV6-3 combines with J gene TRBJ2-5; 12 bases are shared with TRBD2. The germline V gene has CDR1 MNHEY and CDR2 SVGEGT. The CDR3 extends over 18 amino acids. The CDR3 DNA is TGTGCCAGCAGTCACTCGAATCTAGCGGGGGGGCATAAGGAGACCCAGTACTTC. As protein: CASSHSNLAGGHKETQYF.

V and J are TRBV9 and TRBJ2-3; perhaps D is TRBD1 or TRBD2 (6 bases each). Trimming cost V 0 bases and J 3 bases, with 11 bases left between them. CDR1 is SGDLS and CDR2 is YYNGEE in the germline V gene. This CDR3 is built from 15 residues. The DNA of the CDR3 is TGTGCCAGCAGCGTAGAGGGGGGCAGGACAGATACGCAGTATTTT. It codes for CASSVEGGRTDTQYF.

This clonotype showed up many times. The chain is built from TRBV24-1 and TRBJ1-5; 9 positions agree with TRBD1. This CDR3 is built from 16 residues. Germline V gives CDR1 KGHDR, CDR2 SFDVKD. The ends lost 3 bases at V and 3 bases at J; junction bases unmatched: 5. The CDR3 here is CATSDRDRAFNQPQHF. The CDR3 DNA is TGTGCCACCAGTGATCGGGACAGGGCCTTCAATCAGCCCCAGCATTTT.

In the case of this clonotype: A junction end diverges from the germline sequence, so it may reflect a read error. The chain has TRBV6-6 and TRBJ1-5, with TRBD1 matching over 9 bases. There are 15 residues in the CDR3. The germline V gene encodes CDR1 MNHNY and CDR2 SVGAGI (reference sequence). This chain's CDR3 is CASGLGTGMYQPRHF. For the CDR3, the DNA is TGTGCCAGCGGCCTTGGGACAGGGATGTATCAGCCCCGGCATTTT.

CDR3 in amino acids: CASRPGGSYNEQFF. Written as DNA, the CDR3 is TGTGCCAGCAGACCGGGGGGGTCCTACAATGAGCAGTTCTTC. This chain connects TRBV6-5 to TRBJ2-1, with TRBD2 matching 8 bases. V gave up 6 bases and J gave up 1 base; unmatched junction bases: 2. The germline CDR1 and CDR2 sequences are MNHEY and SVGAGI. This CDR3 spans 14 amino acids.

This clonotype showed up many times. The chain is built from TRBV14 and TRBJ2-1, with TRBD2 as a possible D gene (6 bases). Trimming removed 2 bases from V and 6 bases from J, with 14 bases in between. Germline assignment: CDR1 SGHDN and CDR2 FVKESK. The CDR3 covers 15 residues. The CDR3 sequence: CASSQRLDLLNEQFF. CDR3 in DNA: TGTGCCAGCAGCCAAAGACTAGATCTTCTCAATGAGCAGTTCTTC.

This clonotype occurred many times. The chain is built from TRBV4-3 and TRBJ2-2, with a possible D match to TRBD1 (5 bases). CDR3 length: 16 amino acids. Trimming pared 0 bases from V and 0 bases from J, leaving 8 bases between. Germline CDR1 reads LGHNA; CDR2 reads YSLEER. The CDR3 sequence is CASSQDPRANTGELFF. The CDR3, as DNA: TGCGCCAGCAGCCAAGATCCCAGGGCGAACACCGGGGAGCTGTTTTTT.